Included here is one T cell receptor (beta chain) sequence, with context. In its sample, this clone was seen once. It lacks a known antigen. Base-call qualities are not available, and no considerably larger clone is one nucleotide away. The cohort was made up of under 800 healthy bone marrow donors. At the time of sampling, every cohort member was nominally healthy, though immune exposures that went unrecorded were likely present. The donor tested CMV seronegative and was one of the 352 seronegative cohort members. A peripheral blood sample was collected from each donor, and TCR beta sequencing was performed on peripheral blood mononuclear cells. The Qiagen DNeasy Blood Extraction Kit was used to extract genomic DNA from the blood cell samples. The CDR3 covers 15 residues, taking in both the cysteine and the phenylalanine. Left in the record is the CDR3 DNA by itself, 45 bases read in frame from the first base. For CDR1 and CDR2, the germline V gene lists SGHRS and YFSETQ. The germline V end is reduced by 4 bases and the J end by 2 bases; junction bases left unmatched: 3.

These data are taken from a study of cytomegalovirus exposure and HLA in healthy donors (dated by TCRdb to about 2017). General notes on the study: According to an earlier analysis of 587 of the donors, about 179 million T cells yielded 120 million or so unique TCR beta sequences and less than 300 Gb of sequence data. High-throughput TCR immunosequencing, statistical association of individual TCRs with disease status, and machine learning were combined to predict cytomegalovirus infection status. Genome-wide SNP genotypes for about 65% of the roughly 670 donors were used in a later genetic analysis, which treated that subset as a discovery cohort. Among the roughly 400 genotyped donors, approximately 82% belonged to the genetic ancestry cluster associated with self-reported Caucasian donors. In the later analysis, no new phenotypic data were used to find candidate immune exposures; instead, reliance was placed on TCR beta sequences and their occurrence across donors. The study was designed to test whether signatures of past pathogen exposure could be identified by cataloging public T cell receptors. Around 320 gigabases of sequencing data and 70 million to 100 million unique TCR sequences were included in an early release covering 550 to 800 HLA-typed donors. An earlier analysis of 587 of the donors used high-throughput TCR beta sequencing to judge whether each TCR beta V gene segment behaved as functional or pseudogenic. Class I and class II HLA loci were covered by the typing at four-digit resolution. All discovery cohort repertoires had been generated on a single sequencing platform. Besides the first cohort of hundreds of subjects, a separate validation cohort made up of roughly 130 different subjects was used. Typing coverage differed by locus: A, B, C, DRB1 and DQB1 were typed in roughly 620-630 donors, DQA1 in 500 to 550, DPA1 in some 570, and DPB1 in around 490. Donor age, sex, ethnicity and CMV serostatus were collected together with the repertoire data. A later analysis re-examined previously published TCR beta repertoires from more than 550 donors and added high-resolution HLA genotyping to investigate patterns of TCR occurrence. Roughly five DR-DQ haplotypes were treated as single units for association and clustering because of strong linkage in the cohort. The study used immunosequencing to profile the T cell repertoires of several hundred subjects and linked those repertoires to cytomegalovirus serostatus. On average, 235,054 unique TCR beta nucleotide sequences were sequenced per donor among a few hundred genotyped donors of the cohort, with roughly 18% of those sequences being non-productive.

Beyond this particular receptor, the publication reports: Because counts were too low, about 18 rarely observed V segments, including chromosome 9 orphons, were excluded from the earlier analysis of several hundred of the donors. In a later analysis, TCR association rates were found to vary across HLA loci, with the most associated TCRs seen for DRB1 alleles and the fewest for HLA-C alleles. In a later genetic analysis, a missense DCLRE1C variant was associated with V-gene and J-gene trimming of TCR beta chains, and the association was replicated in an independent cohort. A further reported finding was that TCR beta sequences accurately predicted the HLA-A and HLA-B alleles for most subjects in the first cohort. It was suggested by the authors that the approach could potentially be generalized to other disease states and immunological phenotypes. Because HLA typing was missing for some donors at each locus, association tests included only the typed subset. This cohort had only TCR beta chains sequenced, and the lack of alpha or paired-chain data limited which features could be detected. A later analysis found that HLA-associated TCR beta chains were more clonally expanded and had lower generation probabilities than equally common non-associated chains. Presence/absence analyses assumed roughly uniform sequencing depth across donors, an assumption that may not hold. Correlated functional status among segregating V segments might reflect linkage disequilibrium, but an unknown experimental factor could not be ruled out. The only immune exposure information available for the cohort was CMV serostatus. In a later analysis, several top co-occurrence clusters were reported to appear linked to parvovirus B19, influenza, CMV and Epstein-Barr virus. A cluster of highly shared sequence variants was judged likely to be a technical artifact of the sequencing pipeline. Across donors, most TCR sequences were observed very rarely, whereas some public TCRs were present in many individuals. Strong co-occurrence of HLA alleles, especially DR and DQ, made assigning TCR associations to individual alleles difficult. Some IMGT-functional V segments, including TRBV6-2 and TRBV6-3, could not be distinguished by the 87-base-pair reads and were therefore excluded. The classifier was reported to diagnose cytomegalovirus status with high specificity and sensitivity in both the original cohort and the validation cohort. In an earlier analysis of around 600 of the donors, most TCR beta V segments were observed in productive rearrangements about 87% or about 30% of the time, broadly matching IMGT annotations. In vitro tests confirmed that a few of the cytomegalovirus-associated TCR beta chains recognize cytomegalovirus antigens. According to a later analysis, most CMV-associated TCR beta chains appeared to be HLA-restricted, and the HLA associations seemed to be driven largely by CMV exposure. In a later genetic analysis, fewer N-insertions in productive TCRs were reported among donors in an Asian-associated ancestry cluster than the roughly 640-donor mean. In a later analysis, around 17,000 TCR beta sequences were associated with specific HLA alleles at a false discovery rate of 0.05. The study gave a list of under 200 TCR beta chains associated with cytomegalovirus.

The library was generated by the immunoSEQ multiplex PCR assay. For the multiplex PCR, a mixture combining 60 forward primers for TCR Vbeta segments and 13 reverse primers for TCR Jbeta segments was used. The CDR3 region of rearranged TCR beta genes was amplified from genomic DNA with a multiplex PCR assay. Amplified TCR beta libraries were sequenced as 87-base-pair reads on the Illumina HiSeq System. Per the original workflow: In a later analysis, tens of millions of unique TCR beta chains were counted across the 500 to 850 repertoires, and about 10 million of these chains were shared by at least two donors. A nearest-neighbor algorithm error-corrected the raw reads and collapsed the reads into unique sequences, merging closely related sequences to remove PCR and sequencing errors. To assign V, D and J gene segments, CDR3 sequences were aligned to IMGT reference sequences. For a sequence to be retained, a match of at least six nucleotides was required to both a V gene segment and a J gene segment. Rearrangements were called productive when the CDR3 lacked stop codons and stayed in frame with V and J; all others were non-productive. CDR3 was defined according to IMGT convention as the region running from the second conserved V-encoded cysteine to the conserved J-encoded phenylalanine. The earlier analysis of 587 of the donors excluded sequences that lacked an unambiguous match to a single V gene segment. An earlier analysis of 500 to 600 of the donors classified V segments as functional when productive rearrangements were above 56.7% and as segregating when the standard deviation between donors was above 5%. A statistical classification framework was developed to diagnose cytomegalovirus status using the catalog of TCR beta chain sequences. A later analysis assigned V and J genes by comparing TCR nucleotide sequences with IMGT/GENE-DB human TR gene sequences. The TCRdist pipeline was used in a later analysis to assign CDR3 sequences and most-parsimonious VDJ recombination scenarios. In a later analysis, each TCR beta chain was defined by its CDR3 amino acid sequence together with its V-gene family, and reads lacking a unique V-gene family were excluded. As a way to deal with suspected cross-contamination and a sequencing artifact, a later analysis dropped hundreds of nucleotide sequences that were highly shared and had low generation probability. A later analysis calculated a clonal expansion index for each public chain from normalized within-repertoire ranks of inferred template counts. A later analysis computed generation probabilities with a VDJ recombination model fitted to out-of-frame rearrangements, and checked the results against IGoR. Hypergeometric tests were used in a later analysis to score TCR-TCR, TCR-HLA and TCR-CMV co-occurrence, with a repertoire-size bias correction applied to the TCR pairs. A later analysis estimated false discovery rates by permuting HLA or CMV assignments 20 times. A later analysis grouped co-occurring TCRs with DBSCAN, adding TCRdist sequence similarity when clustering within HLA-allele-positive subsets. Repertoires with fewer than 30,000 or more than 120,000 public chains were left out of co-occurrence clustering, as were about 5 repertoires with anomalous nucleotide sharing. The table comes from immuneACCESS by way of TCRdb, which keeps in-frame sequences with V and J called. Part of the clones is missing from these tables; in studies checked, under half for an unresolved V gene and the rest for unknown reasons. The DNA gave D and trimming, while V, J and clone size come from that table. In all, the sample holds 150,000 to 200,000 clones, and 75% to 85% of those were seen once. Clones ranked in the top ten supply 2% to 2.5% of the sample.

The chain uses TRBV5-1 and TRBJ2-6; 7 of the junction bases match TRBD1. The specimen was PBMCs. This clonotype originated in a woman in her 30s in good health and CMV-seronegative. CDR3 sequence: CASSAGQAGANVLTF. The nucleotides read TGCGCCAGCAGCGCCGGACAGGCTGGGGCCAACGTCCTGACTTTC.